These 24 T cell receptor beta chains were all obtained from the same sample, sequenced in a study of control samples from healthy donors and cancer patients. TCRdb keeps only in-frame clones here, not all; method: immunoSEQ multiplex PCR. The data hold 90,000 to 110,000 clones, with around 89% observed a single time. Sequencing used blood. The source is a woman in her forties or fifties in good health.

This chain connects TRBV5-4 to TRBJ1-1, with D tentatively TRBD1 (5 bases). The V and J ends lost 7 bases and 10 bases respectively, with 17 bases between them. Germline values: CDR1 SGHNT, CDR2 YYREEE (reference sequence). CDR3 length: 12 residues. In DNA, the CDR3 is TGTGCCAGCGTGAAGGCCCCGGGGGTAGCTTTCTTT. Its protein is CASVKAPGVAFF.

To note about this clone: The DNA is omitted, as the CDR3 cannot be located on it reliably, and the CDR3 follows TCRdb's listing. The chain links TRBV19 to TRBJ2-1; the table's D gene call, TRBD1, was not cross checked with the DNA. The CDR3 totals 14 residues, both ends included. Germline CDR1 and CDR2: LNHDA and SQIVND (reference sequence). The CDR3 loop reads CASSILALNNEQFF.

This chain joins TRBV7-9 and TRBJ1-1; possible D gene TRBD1, 6 bases. V lost 5 bases to trimming and J lost 1 base, with 14 bases between them. This CDR3 is built from 15 residues. CDR1 and CDR2 (germline): SEHNR, FQNEAQ (reference sequence). This CDR3 is CASSGRDTQNTEAFF. For the CDR3, the DNA is TGTGCCAGCAGCGGCCGGGACACCCAGAACACTGAAGCTTTCTTT.

In the case of this clone: A junction end diverges from the germline sequence, so it may reflect a read error. Additional DNA sequences in this sample encode the identical CDR3. The gene calls are TRBV12-5 and TRBJ1-3, with TRBD1 as a possible D gene (6 bases). The CDR3 has 17 amino acids. Germline loops: CDR1 LGHNT, CDR2 FRNRAP. CDR3 nucleotide sequence: TGTGCTAGCGGTTTTCCCAGTACACAGGGACCCGGAAACACCATATATTTT. This gives the protein CASGFPSTQGPGNTIYF.

The chain couples TRBV19 to TRBJ2-7; possible D gene TRBD2, 6 bases. V was pared by 3 bases and J by 4 bases, with 16 bases between. Germline loops: CDR1 LNHDA, CDR2 SQIVND (reference sequence). This CDR3 region has 15 residues. The CDR3 region is CASSMSVGGGYEQYV. As DNA, the CDR3 is TGTGCCAGTAGTATGTCAGTCGGGGGAGGTTACGAGCAGTACGTC.

The genes are TRBV7-2 and TRBJ1-5; D unclear. The CDR3 covers 12 residues. Trimming shortened V by 3 bases and J by 7 bases, and 7 bases separated the two germline ends. Germline-derived CDR1 and CDR2 are SGHTA and FQGNSA. The CDR3 is CASSLLGQPQHF. CDR3 sequence (DNA): TGTGCCAGCAGCTTGCTGGGGCAGCCCCAGCATTTT.

The V call is TRBV9, the J call TRBJ2-1, with 10 nucleotides matching TRBD2. Per the germline V gene, CDR1 is SGDLS and CDR2 is YYNGEE. The CDR3 is 16 amino acids. V lost 3 bases, J lost 4 bases, and 7 bases stayed unmatched. The CDR3 sequence is CASSATTSGTYNEQFF. Here the CDR3 DNA reads TGTGCCAGCAGCGCCACAACTAGCGGGACGTACAATGAGCAGTTCTTC.

The V and J genes are TRBV4-1 and TRBJ2-1; TRBD2 matches at 14 bases. Germline V gene lookup returns CDR1 MGHRA and CDR2 YSYEKL. This CDR3 is 18 amino acids long. V lost 4 bases and J lost 5; bases outside the gene matches: 10. This CDR3 is CASSLPRLAGGQDNEQFF. In DNA form, the CDR3 reads TGCGCCAGCAGCCTCCCAAGACTAGCGGGGGGGCAGGACAATGAGCAGTTCTTC.

The gene calls are TRBV28 and TRBJ2-7; the D is unclear. CDR1 MDHEN and CDR2 SYDVKM come from the germline V gene. The V and J ends lost 4 bases and 4 bases respectively, with 11 bases between them. The CDR3 runs to 13 residues. CDR3 sequence: CASSSVPSYEQYV. CDR3 bases: TGTGCCAGCAGTTCCGTCCCGAGTTACGAGCAGTACGTC.

The chain couples TRBV7-2 to TRBJ2-1, with D perhaps matching TRBD1 or TRBD2 (5 bases each). The CDR3 length is 16 residues. Germline CDR1 SGHTA, CDR2 FQGNSA. V was cut by 6 bases and J by 5 bases, with 20 bases left in between. CDR3 DNA sequence: TGTGCCAGCAGTCCTGGGACCACTCGTCCAAACAATGAGCAGTTCTTC. It specifies CASSPGTTRPNNEQFF.

In regard to this clone: One end of the junction does not line up with germline, which may come from a read error. The chain combines TRBV5-6 with TRBJ1-5, with D maybe TRBD1 (5 bases). Germline V CDR1 and CDR2: SGHDT, YYEEEE. The CDR3 covers 15 residues. The DNA for the CDR3 is TGTGCCAGCAGTTTGGGCAGGGAACTCAATCAGCCCCAGCATTTT. Translating it yields CASSLGRELNQPQHF.

V is TRBV4-2 and J is TRBJ2-5; TRBD2 matches at 10 bases. The ends lost 0 bases at V and 1 base at J; junction bases unmatched: 8. Germline values: CDR1 LGHNA, CDR2 YNFKEQ. The CDR3 covers 18 residues. Here the CDR3 DNA reads TGTGCCAGCAGCCAAGATTCTCGGAGCGGGGGGGTCCAAGAGACCCAGTACTTC. It specifies CASSQDSRSGGVQETQYF.

The genes are TRBV6-6 and TRBJ1-4, with a possible D match to TRBD1 (5 bases). The V and J ends lost 6 bases and 5 bases respectively, with 16 bases between them. Germline values: CDR1 MNHNY, CDR2 SVGAGI (reference sequence). CDR3 length: 15 residues. In nucleotides, the CDR3 is TGTGCCAGCAGCGAGTTTGGGGCCTTAAATGAAAAACTGTTTTTT. Translating gives CASSEFGALNEKLFF.

The chain employs TRBV3-1 (or the pseudogene TRBV3-2) and TRBJ2-6, with D unresolved. V was clipped by 0 bases and J by 1 base, with 7 bases between them. The CDR3 has 16 residues. Germline V gene lookup returns CDR1 LGHDT and CDR2 YNNKEL (reference sequence). The CDR3 DNA reads TGTGCCAGCAGCCAAGAATACGGGTCTGGGGCCAACGTCCTGACTTTC. Translating gives CASSQEYGSGANVLTF.

The genes are TRBV19 and TRBJ1-2; no reliable D call. The V gene lost 7 bases and the J gene lost 8 bases, with 17 bases spanning the gap. CDR3 length equals 13 residues. Germline values: CDR1 LNHDA, CDR2 SQIVND (reference sequence). The CDR3 nucleotides are TGTGCCAGTACAATAGGTGAAATAAGCGGCTACACCTTC. This codes for CASTIGEISGYTF. Full variable domain (outside the CDR3, taken from reference TRBV19 and TRBJ1-2): DGGITQSPKYLFRKEGQNVTLSCEQNLNHDAMYWYRQDPGQGLRLIYYSQIVNDFQKGDIAEGYSVSREKKESFPLTVTSAQKNPTAFYLCASTIGEISGYTFGSGTRLTVV.

This chain links TRBV5-8 with TRBJ1-5, with 7 bases fitting TRBD1. The V segment lost 1 base and the J segment 6 bases; nucleotides outside the gene matches: 7. Germline CDR1 SGHTS, CDR2 YDEGEE. The length of the CDR3 is 15 residues. In DNA form, the CDR3 reads TGTGCCAGCAGCTTGTATCGAGGGGGCGGTCAGCCCCAGCATTTT. This codes for CASSLYRGGGQPQHF.

The chain uses TRBV18 and TRBJ1-5, with TRBD1 as a possible D gene (6 bases). Deletions cut 3 bases from V and 5 bases from J, with 17 bases between. The CDR3 runs to 16 residues. Germline CDR1 reads KGHSH; CDR2 reads LQKENI. The CDR3 sequence: CASSPRGGRRDQPQHF. The CDR3 DNA reads as TGTGCCAGCTCACCCCGCGGGGGGCGGAGGGATCAGCCCCAGCATTTT. Full variable domain (missing parts from reference TRBV18 and TRBJ1-5): NAGVMQNPRHLVRRRGQEARLRCSPMKGHSHVYWYRQLPEEGLKFMVYLQKENIIDESGMPKERFSAEFPKEGPSILRIQQVVRGDSAAYFCASSPRGGRRDQPQHFGDGTRLSIL.

The rearrangement joins TRBV5-4 to TRBJ2-5; D is possibly TRBD1 (6 bases). Germline lookup yields CDR1 SGHNT and CDR2 YYREEE (reference sequence). This CDR3 has 14 residues. The V and J ends lost 5 bases and 1 base respectively, with 12 bases between them. The CDR3 loop reads CASRPGQIQETQYF. In nucleotides, the CDR3 is TGTGCCAGCAGGCCAGGACAGATCCAAGAGACCCAGTACTTC.

The count of this clone is one. The chain couples TRBV10-3 to TRBJ1-5; D possibly corresponds to TRBD1 (5 bases). The V gene lost 3 bases and the J gene lost 8 bases, with 14 bases spanning the gap. The CDR3 runs 14 residues. CDR1 is ENHRY and CDR2 is SYGVKD in the germline V gene. The CDR3 DNA reads TGTGCCATCAGTGACGTGACGGGGCGGGAGCCCCAGCATTTT. This sequence encodes CAISDVTGREPQHF.

This rearrangement joins TRBV6-5 to TRBJ1-1; no reliable D call. Germline values: CDR1 MNHEY, CDR2 SVGAGI. Trimming shortened V by 6 bases and J by 1 base, and 12 bases separated the two germline ends. The CDR3 is 14 residues long. CDR3 sequence: CASSPELRNTEAFF. The CDR3 DNA sequence: TGTGCCAGCAGCCCCGAGTTACGGAACACTGAAGCTTTCTTT.

This rearrangement joins TRBV7-3 to TRBJ2-3, with TRBD2 matching 7 bases. The CDR3 extends over 15 amino acids. The V gene end was trimmed by 4 bases and the J gene end by 5 bases; junction bases not matched to a gene: 9. CDR1 and CDR2 from the germline V gene are SGHTA and FQGTGA. The CDR3 bases are TGTGCCAGCAGCTCCCAGAGCGGGGCCGGAGATACGCAGTATTTT. Protein: CASSSQSGAGDTQYF.

The chain uses TRBV5-4 and TRBJ1-4; 9 nucleotides line up with TRBD1. The CDR3 length is 15 residues. Trimming removed 4 bases from V and 4 bases from J; junction bases left unmatched: 5. Germline V gene data show CDR1 as SGHNT and CDR2 as YYREEE (reference sequence). In DNA, the CDR3 is TGTGCCAGCAGCAATAACAGGGGGCTTAATGAAAAACTGTTTTTT. The encoded protein is CASSNNRGLNEKLFF. Combining the CDR3 with reference TRBV5-4 and TRBJ1-4 gives the whole variable domain ETGVTQSPTHLIKTRGQQVTLRCSSQSGHNTVSWYQQALGQGPQFIFQYYREEENGRGNFPPRFSGLQFPNYSSELNVNALELDDSALYLCASSNNRGLNEKLFFGSGTQLSVL.

The rearrangement joins TRBV11-2 to TRBJ1-3; D is ambiguous. The CDR3 is 14 residues long. The V end lost 5 bases, the J end lost 0 bases, and 8 bases lay between the germline ends. CDR1 is SGHAT and CDR2 is FQNNGV in the germline V gene. DNA for the CDR3: TGTGCCAGCAGCAATAGAGACTCTGGAAACACCATATATTTT. Translated, it gives CASSNRDSGNTIYF.

This clone appeared once. The genes are TRBV7-3 and TRBJ2-4, with 13 positions matching TRBD2. The V and J ends lost 5 bases and 11 bases, in that order; junction bases with no gene match: 3. Germline CDR1 is SGHTA and CDR2 is FQGTGA. The CDR3 sequence is 13 residues long. The CDR3 sequence is CASSRTSGSVQYF. Here the CDR3 DNA reads TGTGCCAGCAGCCGGACTAGCGGGAGTGTTCAGTACTTC.